This T cell receptor (beta chain) appears in the sequencing data of a study of T cell changes during pregnancy in multiple sclerosis. Only in-frame clones appear in the TCRdb table, and some are missing; sequencing was by immunoSEQ multiplex PCR. The table includes about 44,000 clones, approximately 92% detected once. The CDR3 is 16 amino acids long, termini counted. This clone was counted a single time. The DNA is omitted, as the CDR3 cannot be located on it reliably, and the CDR3 follows TCRdb's listing. This TCR derives from a female donor with multiple sclerosis, enrolled in a pregnancy study. Here the sequenced sample was CD4+ T cells from peripheral blood mononuclear cells, taken before pregnancy. The rearrangement joins TRBV21-1 to TRBJ1-1. TRBV21-1 is labeled a pseudogene. The CDR3 spells CASSKVAKGANTEAFF.